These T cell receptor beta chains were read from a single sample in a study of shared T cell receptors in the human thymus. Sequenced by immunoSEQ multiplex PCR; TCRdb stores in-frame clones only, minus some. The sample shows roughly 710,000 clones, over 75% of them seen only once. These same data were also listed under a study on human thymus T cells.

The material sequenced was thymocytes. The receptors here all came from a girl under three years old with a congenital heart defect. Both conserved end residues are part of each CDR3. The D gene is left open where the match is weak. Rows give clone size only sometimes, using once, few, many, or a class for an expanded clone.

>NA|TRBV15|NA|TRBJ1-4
TGTGCCACCAGCAGAGAAGGCGGGCAGCGCTGCGATGAAAAACTGTTTTTT
CATSREGGQRCDEKLFF
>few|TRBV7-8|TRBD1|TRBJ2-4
TGTGCCAGCAGCTTAGTTAACGGGACAGGGCCCGCGCAACGGGCCGGCATTCAGTACTTC
CASSLVNGTGPAQRAGIQYF
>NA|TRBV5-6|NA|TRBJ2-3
TGTGCCAGCAGCTTAGCGGGTAACCCTAGCACAGATACGCAGTATTTT
CASSLAGNPSTDTQYF
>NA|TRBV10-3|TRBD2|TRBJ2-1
TGTGCCATCCCGATCTGCGGGAGCTGCAATGAGCAGTTCTTC
CAIPICGSCNEQFF
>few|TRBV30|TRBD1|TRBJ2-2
TGTGCCTGGGGGATGGTCTCCTACAGGGGGGCGGTTCACACCGGGGAGCTGTTTTTT
CAWGMVSYRGAVHTGELFF
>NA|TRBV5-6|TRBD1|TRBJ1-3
TGTGCCAGCAGCCCGGGTTCCTTTGGACAGGTGCCTTCTGGAAACACCATATATTTT
CASSPGSFGQVPSGNTIYF
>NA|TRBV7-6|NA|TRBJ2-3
TGTGCCAGCAGCTTAGCCAGTAGGGGCCCTTCTTTAACAGATACGCAGTATTTT
CASSLASRGPSLTDTQYF
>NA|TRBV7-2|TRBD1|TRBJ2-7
TGTGCCAGCAGCCGGGACAGGGCTGAATTTCGGTCCTACGAGCAGTACTTC
CASSRDRAEFRSYEQYF
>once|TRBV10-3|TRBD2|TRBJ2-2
TGTGCCATCAGTGGACTAGCGGGGGTGAGCACCGGGGAGCTGTTTTTT
CAISGLAGVSTGELFF
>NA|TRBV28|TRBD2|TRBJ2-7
TGTGCCAGCAGTTTCCCTAGGTGGGCGGGGGATACCTACGAGCAGTACTTC
CASSFPRWAGDTYEQYF
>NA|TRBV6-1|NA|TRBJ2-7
TGTGCCAGCAGTGAAGGAGGGGGGGTGTGCTACGAGCAGTACTTC
CASSEGGGVCYEQYF
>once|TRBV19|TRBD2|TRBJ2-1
TGTGCCAGTAAGCTAGCGGGGGGCCACAATGAGCAGTTCTTC
CASKLAGGHNEQFF
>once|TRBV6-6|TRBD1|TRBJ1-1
TGTGCCAGCAGCTACGGGACAGGGGGCTTTATGGCTGAAGCTTTCTTT
CASSYGTGGFMAEAFF
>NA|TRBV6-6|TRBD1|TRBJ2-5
TGTGCCAGCAGTTACCGGACAGGGGTCCAAGAGACCCAGTACTTC
CASSYRTGVQETQYF
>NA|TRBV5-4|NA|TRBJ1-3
TGTGCCAGCAGCTCACAGGGTTCTGATGGAAACACCATATATTTT
CASSSQGSDGNTIYF
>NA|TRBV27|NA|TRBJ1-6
TGTGCCAGCAGTTTAGACGGGCAGGGATTAGGAACCTATAATTCACCCCTCCACTTT
CASSLDGQGLGTYNSPLHF
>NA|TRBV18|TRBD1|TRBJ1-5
TGTGCCAGCTCGAAACCTATTACAGGGGCAAGCAGGTCCCAGCATTTT
CASSKPITGASRSQHF
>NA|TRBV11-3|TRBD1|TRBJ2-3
TGTGCCAGCAGCTTAGCCCATCAAACCGGGACAGGGGGCCCATATACGCAGTATTTT
CASSLAHQTGTGGPYTQYF
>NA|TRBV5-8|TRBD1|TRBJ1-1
TGTGCCAGCAGCGTGACAGGGACAGTCGCAGCTTTCTTT
CASSVTGTVAAFF
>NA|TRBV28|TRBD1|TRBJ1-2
TGTGCCAGCAGCAGGGTTTTGGACAGGGTACGTTGTGGCTACACCTTC
CASSRVLDRVRCGYTF
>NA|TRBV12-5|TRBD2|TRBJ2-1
TGTGCTAGTGGTTTCCCGGGACTAGCGGAAACCCCCTCCTACAATGAGCAGTTCTTC
CASGFPGLAETPSYNEQFF
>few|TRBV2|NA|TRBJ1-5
TGTGCCAGCAGTGAAATTCGGGAAAATCAGCCCCAGCATTTT
CASSEIRENQPQHF
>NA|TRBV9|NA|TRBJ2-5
TGTGCCAGCAGCCTACAACCGGGACATCGAAAAGAGACCCAGTACTTC
CASSLQPGHRKETQYF
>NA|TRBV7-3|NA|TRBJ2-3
TGTGCCAGCAGCCCGACTGGGGATACGCAGTATTTT
CASSPTGDTQYF